The 14 T cell receptor beta chains below all came from one sample that was sequenced in a study of cytomegalovirus exposure and HLA in healthy donors (dated by TCRdb to about 2017). The method behind the library was the immunoSEQ multiplex PCR assay. A mixture of 60 forward primers for TCR Vbeta segments and 13 reverse primers for TCR Jbeta segments was used in the multiplex PCR. In TCRdb, the immuneACCESS table is reduced to in-frame sequences with V and J assigned. These tables do not hold every clone; where another copy was compared, an unresolved V gene accounts for under half, and the others remain unexplained. The sample has under 200,000 clones on record, 75% to 90% of them singletons. Of the sample, roughly 1.9% falls within the top ten clones. Material for sequencing was PBMCs. The receptors here all came from a woman aged 18-30 years in good health and CMV-seronegative.

This clone was seen only a few times. This chain links TRBV2 with TRBJ2-7; 8 bases are shared with TRBD1. The V and J ends lost 7 bases and 1 base, in that order; junction bases with no gene match: 6. This CDR3 contains 14 residues. Per the germline V gene, CDR1 is SNHLY and CDR2 is FYNNEI. CDR3 loop: CASTLQGASYEQYF. CDR3 coding DNA: TGTGCCAGCACCCTTCAGGGGGCGTCCTACGAGCAGTACTTC. Full variable domain (outside the CDR3, taken from reference TRBV2 and TRBJ2-7): EPEVTQTPSHQVTQMGQEVILRCVPISNHLYFYWYRQILGQKVEFLVSFYNNEISEKSEIFDDQFSVERPDGSNFTLKIRSTKLEDSAMYFCASTLQGASYEQYFGPGTRLTVT.

This clone came up a few times. The chain uses TRBV6-1 and TRBJ1-1, with 8 positions matching TRBD1. Germline-derived CDR1 and CDR2 are MNHNS and SASEGT. CDR3 length equals 9 residues. Unmatched junction bases numbered 2, after V lost 10 bases and J lost 10 bases. CDR3 sequence reads: CATGQGAFF. The CDR3 bases are TGTGCCACTGGACAGGGAGCTTTCTTT.

The gene calls are TRBV10-1 and TRBJ2-6, with 9 bases lining up with TRBD1. The CDR3 spans 18 residues. After removal of 6 bases from V and 0 bases from J, the junction contained 9 bases not matched to a gene. Per germline, CDR1 WNHNN and CDR2 SYGVQD (reference sequence). For the CDR3, the DNA is TGCGCCAGCAGGAAAGGGACAGGGAGGGTCTCTGGGGCCAACGTCCTGACTTTC. Its translation: CASRKGTGRVSGANVLTF.

This clone was counted a single time. The genes are TRBV19 and TRBJ1-4; D unclear. V lost 7 bases, J lost 8 bases, and 14 bases lay in between. The germline CDR1 and CDR2 sequences are LNHDA and SQIVND (reference sequence). CDR3 length: 13 amino acids. The CDR3 region has the DNA TGTGCCAGTAACGACATTAGTGGGGAAAAACTGTTTTTT. Protein sequence: CASNDISGEKLFF. The full variable domain, with the rest looked up from reference TRBV19 and TRBJ1-4, is DGGITQSPKYLFRKEGQNVTLSCEQNLNHDAMYWYRQDPGQGLRLIYYSQIVNDFQKGDIAEGYSVSREKKESFPLTVTSAQKNPTAFYLCASNDISGEKLFFGSGTQLSVL.

Only one count was recorded for this clone. The chain links TRBV5-1 to TRBJ1-1; tentative D call: TRBD1 (6 bases). The CDR3 has 16 residues. CDR1 SGHRS and CDR2 YFSETQ come from the germline V gene. The V gene lost 0 bases and the J gene lost 0 bases, with 12 bases spanning the gap. CDR3 in amino acids: CASSLGSTGMNTEAFF. CDR3 coding DNA: TGCGCCAGCAGCTTGGGGAGTACAGGGATGAACACTGAAGCTTTCTTT.

This chain uses TRBV28 with TRBJ1-5, with D maybe TRBD1 (5 bases). The V gene lost 6 bases and the J gene lost 2 bases, with 11 bases spanning the gap. The germline V gene encodes CDR1 MDHEN and CDR2 SYDVKM. This CDR3 region has 14 residues. This chain's CDR3 is CASSLGHRNQPQHF. The DNA of the CDR3 is TGTGCCAGCAGCTTGGGGCACCGCAATCAGCCCCAGCATTTT.

The genes are TRBV6-6 and TRBJ2-1; 10 bases map to TRBD2. The CDR3 is 15 amino acids. Trimming took 2 bases from V and 8 from J; bases not matched to a gene: 6. Germline V gives CDR1 MNHNY, CDR2 SVGAGI (reference sequence). CDR3 sequence reads: CASSYLAGVVHEQFF. CDR3 nucleotides: TGTGCCAGCAGTTACCTAGCGGGAGTAGTGCATGAGCAGTTCTTC.

The rearrangement uses TRBV28 and TRBJ1-2; TRBD1 agrees at 9 bases. Germline lookup yields CDR1 MDHEN and CDR2 SYDVKM. The length of the CDR3 is 15 residues. Unmatched junction bases numbered 6, after V lost 5 bases and J lost 2 bases. The CDR3 protein is CASSIGTGKNYGYTF. The DNA of the CDR3 is TGTGCCAGCAGTATCGGGACAGGGAAAAACTATGGCTACACCTTC.

This chain connects TRBV6-6 to TRBJ2-3; D possibly corresponds to TRBD2 (6 bases). There are 16 residues in the CDR3. Between the trimmed V and J ends, which lost 7 bases and 1 base, there was a span of 18 bases. Germline loops: CDR1 MNHNY, CDR2 SVGAGI (reference sequence). The CDR3 region has the DNA TGTGCCAGCACGAGAGGTTCCGGGACTCGCACAGATACGCAGTATTTT. Translation gives CASTRGSGTRTDTQYF.

J is TRBJ1-4 and V is TRBV21-1. TRBV21-1 is reported as a pseudogene. CDR3 length: 17 residues. CDR3 in amino acids: CASSKVERRDGLEKLFF. CDR3 coding DNA: TGTGCCAGCAGCAAAGTGGAGAGGAGAGACGGACTTGAAAAACTGTTTTTT.

The genes are TRBV5-1 and TRBJ2-5, with 8 positions matching TRBD2. The CDR3 totals 16 residues. V lost 2 bases, J lost 5 bases, and 11 bases stayed unmatched. Germline lookup yields CDR1 SGHRS and CDR2 YFSETQ. CDR3 loop: CASSFREGSPGETQYF. The CDR3 DNA reads TGCGCCAGCAGCTTCCGGGAGGGGAGCCCAGGGGAGACCCAGTACTTC.

The chain links TRBV27 to TRBJ2-3; perhaps TRBD1 as D (5 bases). V was pared by 2 bases and J by 1 base, with 7 bases between. Germline CDR1 reads MNHEY; CDR2 reads SMNVEV (reference sequence). The CDR3 consists of 14 residues. The CDR3 nucleotides are TGTGCCAGCAGTTTAAGGGGTGGCACAGATACGCAGTATTTT. It yields the protein CASSLRGGTDTQYF.

This clone was observed a few times. The chain couples TRBV28 to TRBJ1-2; perhaps TRBD1 as D (6 bases). Germline V gene sequence: CDR1 MDHEN, CDR2 SYDVKM. The CDR3 consists of 14 residues. Trimming took off 6 bases at V and 4 bases at J, with 15 bases between the two ends. The CDR3 loop reads CASSMGGALYGYTF. The CDR3 bases are TGTGCCAGCAGCATGGGGGGGGCGCTCTATGGCTACACCTTC.

In this sample, this clone turned up once. This sequence joins TRBV29-1 and TRBJ1-4; 8 positions agree with TRBD1. The CDR3 runs 12 residues. V gave up 4 bases and J gave up 8 bases; unmatched junction bases: 3. The germline gives CDR1 SQVTM, CDR2 ANQGSEA. CDR3 sequence reads: CSVGRQGEKLFF. In DNA, the CDR3 is TGCAGCGTTGGGAGACAGGGGGAAAAACTGTTTTTT.